The 3 T cell receptor beta chains below all came from one sample that was sequenced in a study of beta chain features in type 1 diabetes. cDNA synthesis used the whole RNA isolate, giving expressed TCRB sequences. Sequencing was performed with immunoSEQ multiplex PCR; in TCRdb, only in-frame clones are kept and a portion is missing. The data hold around 340,000 clones, with roughly 21% observed a single time. Sequencing was performed on naive CD4+ T cells from blood. Every receptor here comes from a young woman in good health.

The J gene is TRBJ2-1, the V gene TRBV5-1, with 11 bases matching TRBD2. The CDR3 is made up of 15 amino acids. CDR1 and CDR2 from the germline V gene are SGHRS and YFSETQ. With V trimmed by 3 bases and J by 7 bases, 6 bases remained unmatched. As DNA, the CDR3 is TGCGCCAGCAGCTCCGGACTAGCGGGTGAGAATGAGCAGTTCTTC. Residues: CASSSGLAGENEQFF.

The CDR3 nucleotides read TGCGCCAGCAGCCGAGACCAGGGGGGCTCCTATGGCTACACCTTC. It encodes CASSRDQGGSYGYTF. The chain is built from TRBV4-1 and TRBJ1-2; 7 bases are a match to TRBD1. CDR1 is MGHRA, CDR2 YSYEKL, per germline. The V and J ends lost 4 bases and 4 bases, in that order; junction bases with no gene match: 9. This CDR3 spans 15 amino acids.

The chain uses TRBV6-5 and TRBJ1-6; 7 positions agree with TRBD1. Trimming cost V 6 bases and J 8 bases; bases outside gene matches: 4. Germline V gives CDR1 MNHEY, CDR2 SVGAGI. CDR3 length: 13 amino acids. CDR3 in amino acids: CASRRTGYSPLHF. CDR3 DNA: TGTGCCAGCAGGAGGACAGGATATTCACCCCTCCACTTT.